The subject of this entry is one T cell receptor (beta chain). Its antigen remains undetermined. No much larger clone is present one base from it, and per-base qualities are unavailable. Relative to germline, V is 3 bases shorter and J is 4 bases shorter, with 17 bases between their ends. The CDR3 holds 15 amino acids from the cysteine to the phenylalanine. This entry keeps only the CDR3 DNA: 45 bases, framed from base 1. The germline V gene (reference sequence) supplies CDR1 SGHNT and CDR2 YYREEE. The data were taken from a study of cytomegalovirus exposure and HLA in healthy donors (dated by TCRdb to the late 2010s). At the level of the whole study: An earlier analysis of several hundred of the donors reported 250 to 350 Gb of sequence data and roughly 100 million unique TCR beta sequences from roughly 200 million T cells. An early release that covered fewer than 750 HLA-typed donors contained about 290 gigabases of sequencing data and tens of millions of unique TCR sequences. The genetic ancestry cluster associated with self-reported Caucasian donors included 80% to 90% of the roughly 380 genotyped donors. The aim of the study was to test whether cataloging public T cell receptors could identify signatures of past pathogen exposure. The study used immunosequencing to profile the T cell repertoires of around 600 subjects and linked those repertoires to cytomegalovirus serostatus. In addition to the first cohort of roughly 670 subjects, a separate validation cohort of approximately 130 different subjects was used. High-throughput TCR immunosequencing, statistical association of individual TCRs with disease status, and machine learning were combined to predict cytomegalovirus infection status. A later analysis re-examined previously published TCR beta repertoires from just over 650 donors and added high-resolution HLA genotyping to investigate patterns of TCR occurrence. Rather than using new phenotypic data, the later analysis identified candidate immune exposures from TCR beta sequences and from how often those sequences occurred across donors. To decide whether each TCR beta V gene segment behaved as functional or pseudogenic, an earlier analysis of some 600 of the donors relied on high-throughput TCR beta sequencing. Alongside the repertoire data, information on donor age, sex, ethnicity and CMV serostatus was compiled. A later genetic analysis took genome-wide SNP genotypes for about three fifths of the 666 donors and used that subset as a discovery cohort. All discovery cohort repertoires had been generated using a single sequencing platform. Class I and class II HLA loci were covered by the typing at four-digit resolution. The number of donors typed differed by locus, with roughly 620-640 for A, B, C, DRB1 and DQB1, 522 for DQA1, approximately 580 for DPA1, and around 460 for DPB1. Roughly five DR-DQ haplotypes were handled as single units for association and clustering because linkage in the cohort was strong. Across some 400 genotyped donors of the cohort, an average of approximately 240,000 unique TCR beta nucleotide sequences per donor were sequenced, and roughly a sixth of those sequences were non-productive.

Findings and caveats that apply to the study as a whole: This cohort had only TCR beta chains sequenced, and the lack of alpha or paired-chain data limited which features could be detected. An association between a missense DCLRE1C variant and V-gene and J-gene trimming of TCR beta chains was found in a later genetic analysis and replicated in an independent cohort. Some IMGT-functional V segments, including TRBV6-2 and TRBV6-3, could not be told apart with the 87-base-pair reads, so those segments were excluded. The study gave a list of about 170 TCR beta chains associated with cytomegalovirus. In a later analysis, HLA-associated TCR beta chains showed more clonal expansion and lower generation probabilities than non-associated chains that were equally common. A cluster of highly shared sequence variants was judged likely to represent a technical artifact of the sequencing pipeline. Most CMV-associated TCR beta chains appeared to be HLA-restricted in a later analysis, and the HLA associations seemed to be driven largely by CMV exposure. In vitro tests confirmed that a few of the cytomegalovirus-associated TCR beta chains recognize cytomegalovirus antigens. In a later analysis, several top co-occurrence clusters were reported to appear linked to parvovirus B19, influenza, CMV and Epstein-Barr virus. Cytomegalovirus status was reported to be diagnosed by the classifier with high specificity and sensitivity in both the original and validation cohorts. In a later analysis, TCR association rates were found to vary across HLA loci, with the most associated TCRs seen for DRB1 alleles and the fewest for HLA-C alleles. For the cohort, immune exposure information was limited to CMV serostatus. Compared with the roughly 670-donor mean, donors in an Asian-associated ancestry cluster had fewer N-insertions in productive TCRs, according to a later genetic analysis. According to the authors, the approach could potentially be generalized to other disease states and immunological phenotypes. In an earlier analysis of some 500 of the donors, most TCR beta V segments were observed in productive rearrangements about 87% or about 30% of the time, broadly matching IMGT annotations. Because counts were too low, roughly 17 rarely observed V segments, including chromosome 9 orphons, were left out of the earlier analysis of approximately 500 of the donors. HLA typing was unavailable for some donors at each locus, so association tests used only the typed subset. When HLA alleles, especially DR and DQ, strongly co-occurred, TCR associations were difficult to assign to individual alleles. The presence/absence analyses assumed that sequencing depth was roughly uniform across donors, and that assumption may not be true. A further reported finding was that TCR beta sequences accurately predicted the HLA-A and HLA-B alleles for most subjects in the first cohort. Most TCR sequences were seen in very few donors, while some public TCRs were found in many individuals. Correlated functional status among segregating V segments might reflect linkage disequilibrium, but an unknown experimental factor could not be ruled out. At a false discovery rate of 0.05, a later analysis linked under 20,000 TCR beta sequences to specific HLA alleles.

Library construction relied on the immunoSEQ multiplex PCR assay. The multiplex PCR relied on a mix of 60 forward primers for TCR Vbeta segments and 13 reverse primers for TCR Jbeta segments. A multiplex PCR assay on genomic DNA amplified the CDR3 region of rearranged TCR beta genes. On the Illumina HiSeq System, the amplified TCR beta libraries were sequenced as 87-base-pair reads. The authors' pipeline ran thus. A later analysis tallied about 77 million unique TCR beta chains across the 660 or so repertoires, and about 10 million of those chains were shared by two or more donors. Raw reads were error-corrected and collapsed into unique sequences by a nearest-neighbor algorithm in which closely related sequences were merged to remove PCR and sequencing errors. V, D and J gene segments were assigned by aligning CDR3 sequences to IMGT reference sequences. For a sequence to be retained, a match of at least six nucleotides to both a V gene segment and a J gene segment was required. A rearrangement counted as productive if the CDR3 had no stop codons and remained in frame with V and J, and every other rearrangement counted as non-productive. Following IMGT convention, CDR3 was defined as the stretch from the second conserved V-encoded cysteine up to the conserved J-encoded phenylalanine. The earlier analysis of around 640 of the donors excluded sequences that lacked an unambiguous match to a single V gene segment. In an earlier analysis of approximately 550 of the donors, V segments were called functional above 56.7% productive rearrangements and were called segregating when the between-donor standard deviation exceeded 5%. A statistical classification framework was developed to diagnose cytomegalovirus status using the catalog of TCR beta chain sequences. In a later analysis, V and J genes were assigned by comparing TCR nucleotide sequences against IMGT/GENE-DB human TR gene sequences. The TCRdist pipeline was used in a later analysis to assign CDR3 sequences and most-parsimonious VDJ recombination scenarios. In a later analysis, each TCR beta chain was defined by its CDR3 amino acid sequence together with its V-gene family, and reads without a unique V-gene family were excluded. A later analysis removed roughly 590 highly shared, low-generation-probability nucleotide sequences to deal with suspected cross-contamination and a sequencing artifact. In a later analysis, a clonal expansion index for each public chain was calculated from normalized within-repertoire ranks of inferred template counts. A later analysis computed generation probabilities with a VDJ recombination model fitted to out-of-frame rearrangements, and checked the results against IGoR. In a later analysis, TCR-TCR, TCR-HLA and TCR-CMV co-occurrence was scored with hypergeometric tests, and a repertoire-size bias correction was applied to TCR pairs. In a later analysis, false discovery rates were estimated by permuting HLA or CMV assignments 20 times. In a later analysis, co-occurring TCRs were grouped using DBSCAN, and TCRdist sequence similarity was added for clustering within HLA-allele-positive subsets. Co-occurrence clustering excluded repertoires with fewer than 30,000 or more than 120,000 public chains, plus five with anomalous nucleotide sharing. Held by TCRdb, this immuneACCESS table contains in-frame sequences only and omits some clones. Under half of the omission traces to an unresolved V gene where checked; the cause of the rest is unknown. The DNA gave D and trimming, while V, J and clone size come from that table. The sample table holds 170,000 or so clones, of which just under 85% were seen once. Together, the top ten hold around 4.9% of the sample.

In total, roughly 670 healthy bone marrow donors made up the cohort. At the time of sampling, all cohort members were nominally healthy, though unrecorded immune exposures were likely present. The donor tested CMV seropositive, placing the donor among the approximately 290 seropositive members of the cohort. A peripheral blood sample was collected from each donor, and TCR beta sequencing was performed on peripheral blood mononuclear cells. The Qiagen DNeasy Blood Extraction Kit was used to extract genomic DNA from the blood cell samples. Recombination connected TRBV5-4 to TRBJ2-7; possibly the D gene is TRBD1, per 6 matching bases. The sample comprised PBMCs. This sequence originates from a girl under 18 in good health and CMV-seropositive. For the CDR3, the sequence is CASSSRRQGIYEQYF. The nucleotide sequence is TGTGCCAGCAGCTCAAGGAGGCAGGGGATTTACGAGCAGTACTTC.